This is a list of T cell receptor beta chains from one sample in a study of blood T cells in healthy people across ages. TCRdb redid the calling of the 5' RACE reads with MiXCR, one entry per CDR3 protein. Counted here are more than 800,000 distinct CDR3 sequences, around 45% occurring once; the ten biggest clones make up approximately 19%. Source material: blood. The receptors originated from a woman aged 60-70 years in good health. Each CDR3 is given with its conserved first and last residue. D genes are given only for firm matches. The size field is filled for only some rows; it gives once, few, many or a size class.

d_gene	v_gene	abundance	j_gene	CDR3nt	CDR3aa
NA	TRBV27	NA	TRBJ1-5	TGTGCCAGCAGTTTATCCAACAGCGATCAGCCCCAGCATTTT	CASSLSNSDQPQHF
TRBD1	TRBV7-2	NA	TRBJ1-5	TGTGCCAGCAGCCCCCGGACAGGGGCGAGCAATCAGCCCCAGCATTTT	CASSPRTGASNQPQHF
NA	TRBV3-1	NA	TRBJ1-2	TGTGCCAGCAGCCAAGATTTCGGCAGGGCTGGTAACTATGGCTACACCTTC	CASSQDFGRAGNYGYTF
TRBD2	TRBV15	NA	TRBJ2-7	TGTGCCACCAGCAGACTCCGGGGCGGGAGGAATGAGCAGTACTTC	CATSRLRGGRNEQYF
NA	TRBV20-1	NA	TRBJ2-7	TGCAGTGCTAGGAAAGCTGGGCGTGAGCAGTACTTC	CSARKAGREQYF
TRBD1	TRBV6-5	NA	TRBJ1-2	TGTGCCAGCACTCTCCGGACAGGGGACGGCTACACCTTC	CASTLRTGDGYTF
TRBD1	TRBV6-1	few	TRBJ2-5	TGTGCCACTTTCAGAGGGACAGGCCAAGAGACCCAGTACTTC	CATFRGTGQETQYF
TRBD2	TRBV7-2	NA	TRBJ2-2	TGTGCCAGCAGCGCAGCGGGGCACGTGAACACCGGGGAGCTGTTTTTT	CASSAAGHVNTGELFF
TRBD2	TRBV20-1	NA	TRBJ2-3	TGCAGTGCTAGAGGGGGACTAGCGGGACACACAGATACGCAGTATTTT	CSARGGLAGHTDTQYF
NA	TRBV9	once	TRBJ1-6	TGTGCCAGCAGCGAGGTTGGACACTTTAATTCACCCCTCCACTTT	CASSEVGHFNSPLHF
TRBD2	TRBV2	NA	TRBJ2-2	TGTGCCAGCAGTGGACTAGCGGGCCCAACCGGGGAGCTGTTTTTT	CASSGLAGPTGELFF
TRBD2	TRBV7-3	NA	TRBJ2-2	TGTGCCAGCAGCTTATGGGCCCAGCGGGGCACCGGGGAGCTGTTTTTT	CASSLWAQRGTGELFF
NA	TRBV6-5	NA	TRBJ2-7	TGTGCCAGCAGTTACTGGACGGGACTTAACTACGAGCAGTACTTC	CASSYWTGLNYEQYF
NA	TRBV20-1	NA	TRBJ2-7	TGCAGTGCCCGTCCCCCGAGCTACAATGAGCAGTACTTC	CSARPPSYNEQYF
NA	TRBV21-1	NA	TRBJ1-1	TGTGCCAGCAGCCACGGGGGGTTGAACACTGAAGCTTTCTTT	CASSHGGLNTEAFF
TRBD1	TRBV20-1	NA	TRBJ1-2	TGCAGTGCTAGACGCCCGGGACAGACGTTCTATGGCTACACCTTC	CSARRPGQTFYGYTF
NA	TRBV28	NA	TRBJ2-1	TGTGCCAGCAACCAACCGGGACTTGGATACAATGAGCAGTTCTTC	CASNQPGLGYNEQFF
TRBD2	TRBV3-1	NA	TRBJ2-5	TGTGCCAGCAGCCCCGGACTAGCGGGGTTTCAAGAGACCCAGTACTTC	CASSPGLAGFQETQYF
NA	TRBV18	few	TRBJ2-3	TGTGCCAGCTCACCACCGTTCAGGGGCCTCAGCACAGATACGCAGTATTTT	CASSPPFRGLSTDTQYF
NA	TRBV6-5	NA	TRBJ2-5	TGTGCCAGCAGTTACTCGACCCTTTCGAGGGAGACCCAGTACTTC	CASSYSTLSRETQYF
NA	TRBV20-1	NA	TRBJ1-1	TGCAGTGCTAGCCGCAGGGGTGAAACTGAAGCTTTCTTT	CSASRRGETEAFF
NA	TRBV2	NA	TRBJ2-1	TGTGCCAGCAGTGAATCTACGCTGGGGGGCTACAATGAGCAGTTCTTC	CASSESTLGGYNEQFF
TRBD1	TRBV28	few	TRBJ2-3	TGTGCCAGCAGTTTCCCCGCGGGACAGGGGTTTGGAGATACGCAGTATTTT	CASSFPAGQGFGDTQYF
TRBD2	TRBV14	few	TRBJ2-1	TGTGCCAGCAGCCAAGATACTAGCGCCTACAATGAGCAGTTCTTC	CASSQDTSAYNEQFF
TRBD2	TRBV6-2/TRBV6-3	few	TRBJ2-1	TGTGCCAGCAGCGACCGGGGGGTCTACTACAATGAGCAGTTCTTC	CASSDRGVYYNEQFF
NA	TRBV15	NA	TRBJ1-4	TGTGCCACCAGCAGAAGCCTCGTGGATGAAAAACTGTTTTTT	CATSRSLVDEKLFF
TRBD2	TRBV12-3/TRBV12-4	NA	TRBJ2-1	TGTGCCAGCGGACTAGCAACCTCCTACAATGAGCAGTTCTTC	CASGLATSYNEQFF
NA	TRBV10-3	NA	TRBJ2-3	TGTACCATCAGTGCTGAAAGGGGCACAGATACGCAGTATTTT	CTISAERGTDTQYF
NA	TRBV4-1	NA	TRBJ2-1	TGCGCCAGCAGCCAAGGTAGCGGGGACAGCTCCTACAATGAGCAGTTCTTC	CASSQGSGDSSYNEQFF
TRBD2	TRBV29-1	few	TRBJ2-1	TGCAGTGTGGCGGGAGGAAGATACAATGAGCAGTTCTTC	CSVAGGRYNEQFF
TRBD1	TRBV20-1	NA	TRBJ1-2	TGCAGTGCCGGGACAGGGGGCGGCTATGGCTACACCTTC	CSAGTGGGYGYTF
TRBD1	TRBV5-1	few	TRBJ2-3	TGCGCCAGCAGTTCTGGACAGGGTAAAGATACGCAGTATTTT	CASSSGQGKDTQYF
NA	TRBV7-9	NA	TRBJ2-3	TGTGCCAGCAGCCGAGGAGGGGAGGATACGCAGTATTTT	CASSRGGEDTQYF
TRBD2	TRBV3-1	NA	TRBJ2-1	TGTGCCAGCAGCCGGGACTATGCCCATGAGCAGTTCTTC	CASSRDYAHEQFF
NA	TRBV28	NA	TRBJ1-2	TGTGCCAGCAGCCCTAGGGGCAGGCCGGGGGGCTACACCTTC	CASSPRGRPGGYTF
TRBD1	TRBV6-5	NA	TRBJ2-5	TGTGCCAGCAGTGCAAGGGACAGTCGAGAGACTCAGTACTTC	CASSARDSRETQYF
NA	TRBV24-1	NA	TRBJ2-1	TGTGCCACCAGTGTGGCAGGTGGGGGCAATGAGCAGTTCTTC	CATSVAGGGNEQFF
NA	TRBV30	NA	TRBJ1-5	TGTGCCTGGAGTGTTCCGAATCAGCCCCAGCATTTT	CAWSVPNQPQHF
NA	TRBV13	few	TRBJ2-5	TGTGCCAGCAGCTTAGGTGCTCGGGGGCGGGAGACCCAGTACTTC	CASSLGARGRETQYF
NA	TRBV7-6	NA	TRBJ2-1	TGTGCCAGCAGCCCAGACGCTAGTCTCACCTACAATGAGCAGTTCTTC	CASSPDASLTYNEQFF
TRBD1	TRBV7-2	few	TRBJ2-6	TGTGCCAGCAGCGGCCACCGGGACAGGGTTTTGTCTGGGGCCAACGTCCTGACTTTC	CASSGHRDRVLSGANVLTF